This is a list of T cell receptor beta chains from one sample in a study of blood T cell repertoires in COVID-19. Assay used: immunoSEQ multiplex PCR; TCRdb lists only in-frame clones, some missing. The data hold some 100,000 clones, with 87% observed a single time. Sequenced: peripheral blood. Every receptor here comes from a human donor in a cohort sampled during active COVID-19. CDR3s include the opening cysteine and the closing phenylalanine or tryptophan. A D gene is named only where the DNA matches it firmly. Part of the rows lack a size; the others show once, few, many or a class for expanded clones.

>NA|TRBJ2-5|TRBV4-2|NA
TGTGCCAGCAGCCAAGATTGGGGGCAGGGAGAGACCCAGTACTTC
CASSQDWGQGETQYF
>TRBD2|TRBJ2-5|TRBV5-1|NA
TGCGCCAGCCTCCGAGGGGCTAGCGGGGTCCAAGAGACCCAGTACTTC
CASLRGASGVQETQYF
>NA|TRBJ1-5|TRBV7-9|few
TGTGCCAGCAGCCCCCGGGGGAGTGGGGCTATGGAGCCCCAGCATTTT
CASSPRGSGAMEPQHF
>TRBD2|TRBJ2-1|TRBV6-5|NA
TGTGCCAGCCAGCGGGGGGCCTACAATGAGCAGTTCTTC
CASQRGAYNEQFF
>TRBD1|TRBJ1-5|TRBV5-8|NA
TGTGCCAGCAGCCACAGGGGGTATAGCAATCAGCCCCAGCATTTT
CASSHRGYSNQPQHF
>TRBD1|TRBJ2-7|TRBV11-3|NA
TGTGCCAGCAGCTTGGACAGGGTGGGCGAGCAGTACTTC
CASSLDRVGEQYF
>NA|TRBJ2-1|TRBV19|NA
TGTGCCAGTAGTATATCCCCACACCGCACGAACAATGAGCAGTTCTTC
CASSISPHRTNNEQFF
>TRBD1|TRBJ2-1|TRBV6-2/TRBV6-3|NA
TGTGCCAGCAGCCGGGGACAGGGGAATGAGCAGTTCTTC
CASSRGQGNEQFF
>TRBD1|TRBJ2-2|TRBV7-3|NA
TGTGCCAGCAGCCAGGGACAGACGAACACCGGGGAGCTGTTTTTT
CASSQGQTNTGELFF
>NA|TRBJ2-7|TRBV15|NA
TGTGCCACCAGCAGCGAGGGCTACGAGCAGTACTTC
CATSSEGYEQYF
>NA|TRBJ1-1|TRBV9|NA
TGTGCCAGCAGCGTAGGACATTCCACTGAAGCTTTCTTT
CASSVGHSTEAFF
>TRBD1|TRBJ1-1|TRBV11-3|NA
TGTGCCAGCGGGACAGCACGGAACACTGAAGCTTTCTTT
CASGTARNTEAFF
>NA|TRBJ2-7|TRBV28|once
TGTGCCAGCAGTGCTTCGGTCCTACAGGGCTACGAGCAGTACTTC
CASSASVLQGYEQYF
>TRBD1|TRBJ1-2|TRBV28|NA
TGTGCCAGCAGTACTCCCGGGACAGGGGATGCTGGCTACACCTTC
CASSTPGTGDAGYTF
>TRBD2|TRBJ2-3|TRBV16|NA
TGTGCCAGCAGCCTCGGAGGAATAGCGGGGACTTTACCCGCTAGCACAGATACGCAGTATTTT
CASSLGGIAGTLPASTDTQYF
>NA|TRBJ1-2|TRBV9|NA
TGTGCCAGCAGCTCCGGCGGATATGGCTACACCTTC
CASSSGGYGYTF
>TRBD1|TRBJ1-6|TRBV5-8|few
TGTGCCAGCAGCTTCGGACAGGGGATTCATAATTCACCCCTCCACTTT
CASSFGQGIHNSPLHF
>NA|TRBJ1-5|TRBV19|NA
TGTGCCAGTACTACGGGACACTCGACGCAAGCCCAGCATTTT
CASTTGHSTQAQHF
>NA|TRBJ2-3|TRBV6-1|NA
TGTGCCAGCAGTGAATGGATTGGGCGGGCCACAGATACGCAGTATTTT
CASSEWIGRATDTQYF
>NA|TRBJ1-2|TRBV4-1|NA
TGCGCCAGCAGCCAAGATAATACTAACTATGGCTACACCTTC
CASSQDNTNYGYTF
>NA|TRBJ2-2|TRBV7-2|NA
TGTGCCAGCACCCAAACAGGGCCCGGCGGCGGGGAGCTGTTTTTT
CASTQTGPGGGELFF
>TRBD1|TRBJ1-2|TRBV27|NA
TGTGCCAGCAGTAAGGACAGGGGTAACTATGGCTACACCTTC
CASSKDRGNYGYTF
>NA|TRBJ1-2|TRBV9|NA
TGTGCCAGCAGCGTAGGCTCAAGGGAAGGGGTCTATGGCTACACCTTC
CASSVGSREGVYGYTF
>NA|TRBJ1-5|TRBV28|NA
TGTGCCAGCAGTTTCCACTATCAGCCCCAGCATTTT
CASSFHYQPQHF
>NA|TRBJ1-1|TRBV12-3/TRBV12-4|NA
TGTGCCAGCAGGGTCAGGGGCGGCACTGAAGCTTTCTTT
CASRVRGGTEAFF
>NA|TRBJ2-1|TRBV5-6|NA
TGTGCCAGCAGCTTGGACGCGGGGGCCTACTACAATGAGCAGTTCTTC
CASSLDAGAYYNEQFF
>NA|TRBJ2-7|TRBV2|NA
TGTGCCAGCAGTGAAAGACCCGGGACAAACTCCTACGAGCAGTACTTC
CASSERPGTNSYEQYF
>NA|TRBJ2-2|TRBV2|NA
TGTGCCAGCACCGAAATGGCCGGGGAACCGGCCGGGGAGCTGTTTTTT
CASTEMAGEPAGELFF
>TRBD1|TRBJ2-7|TRBV7-9|once
TGTGCCAGCAGCTTAGGGGACAGGGGATCCTACGAGCAGTACTTC
CASSLGDRGSYEQYF
>NA|TRBJ1-1|TRBV9|NA
TGTGCCAGCAGCGCCGGACTGTCGAACACTGAAGCTTTCTTT
CASSAGLSNTEAFF
>NA|TRBJ2-3|TRBV28|NA
TGTGCCAGCAGCCTCTCCACAGATACGCAGTATTTT
CASSLSTDTQYF
>TRBD1|TRBJ1-1|TRBV7-9|NA
TGTGCCAGCAGCACTTCAGGGGGATGGACTGAAGCTTTCTTT
CASSTSGGWTEAFF
>TRBD1|TRBJ1-6|TRBV4-1|NA
TGCGCCAGCAGCCCAACCCGGGACAGGGATTCACCCCTCCACTTT
CASSPTRDRDSPLHF
>NA|TRBJ2-1|TRBV4-3|NA
TGCGCCAGCAGCCAAGGGCCCCGTGGGCAGTTCTTC
CASSQGPRGQFF
>NA|TRBJ1-2|TRBV24-1|NA
TGTGCCACCAGCGGGGAGCTTAACTATGGCTACACCTTC
CATSGELNYGYTF
>NA|TRBJ2-2|TRBV29-1|NA
TGCAGCGTTGACGGACAGTCCGGGGAGCTGTTTTTT
CSVDGQSGELFF
>TRBD1|TRBJ1-2|TRBV3-1/TRBV3-2|NA
TGTGCCAGCAGCCCCCGACAGGGGGAGAGGGGCTACACCTTC
CASSPRQGERGYTF
>TRBD1|TRBJ1-1|TRBV7-3|NA
TGTGCCAGCAGCTTACAAGGACAGGGGGTGACTGAAGCTTTCTTT
CASSLQGQGVTEAFF
>NA|TRBJ1-1|TRBV30|NA
TGTGCCTGGAGTGTATGGCGGGCCCCTGAAGCTTTCTTT
CAWSVWRAPEAFF
>NA|TRBJ2-3|TRBV5-4|NA
TGTGCCAGCAGCCCTAATGGCAATGGGGGGGATACGCAGTATTTT
CASSPNGNGGDTQYF